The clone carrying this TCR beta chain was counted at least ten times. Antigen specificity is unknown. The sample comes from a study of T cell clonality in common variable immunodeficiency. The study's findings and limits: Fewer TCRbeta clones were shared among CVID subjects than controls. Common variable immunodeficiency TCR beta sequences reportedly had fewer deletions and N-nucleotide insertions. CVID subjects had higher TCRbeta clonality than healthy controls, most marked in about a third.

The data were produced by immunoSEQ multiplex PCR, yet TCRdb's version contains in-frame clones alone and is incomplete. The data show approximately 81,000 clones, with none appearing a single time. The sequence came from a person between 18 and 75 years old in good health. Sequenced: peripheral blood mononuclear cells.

The CDR3 loop reads CAWSVPRGIGEKLFF. The covered CDR3 bases are TGTGCCTGGAGTGTACCAAGGGGAATAGGGGAAAAA. The chain is built from TRBV30 and TRBJ1-4; D might be TRBD1 (5 bases). The CDR3 extends 3 residues past the end of the read, so its final part is completed from the germline J gene. Trimming stripped 0 bases from V and 8 bases from J, with 16 bases between. CDR1 GTSNPN and CDR2 SVGIG come from the germline V gene (reference sequence). The CDR3 loop spans 15 amino acids.